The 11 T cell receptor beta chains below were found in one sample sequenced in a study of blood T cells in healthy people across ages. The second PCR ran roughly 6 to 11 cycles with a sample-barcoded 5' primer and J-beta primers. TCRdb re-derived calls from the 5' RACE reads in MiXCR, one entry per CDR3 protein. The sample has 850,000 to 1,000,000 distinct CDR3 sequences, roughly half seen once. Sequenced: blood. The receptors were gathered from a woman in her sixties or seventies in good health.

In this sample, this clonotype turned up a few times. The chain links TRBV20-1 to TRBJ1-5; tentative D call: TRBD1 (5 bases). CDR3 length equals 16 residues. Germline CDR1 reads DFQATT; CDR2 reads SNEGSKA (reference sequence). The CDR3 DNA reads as TGCGCCTGTGCCCCTGAGACAGACTATAGCAATCAGCCCCAGCATTTT. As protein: CACAPETDYSNQPQHF.

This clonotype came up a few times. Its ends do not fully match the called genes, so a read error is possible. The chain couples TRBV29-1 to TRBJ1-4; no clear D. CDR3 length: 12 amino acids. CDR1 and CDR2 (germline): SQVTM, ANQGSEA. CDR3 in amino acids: CSVVGPNGKLFF. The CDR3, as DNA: TGCAGCGTGGTAGGCCCTAATGGAAAACTGTTTTTT.

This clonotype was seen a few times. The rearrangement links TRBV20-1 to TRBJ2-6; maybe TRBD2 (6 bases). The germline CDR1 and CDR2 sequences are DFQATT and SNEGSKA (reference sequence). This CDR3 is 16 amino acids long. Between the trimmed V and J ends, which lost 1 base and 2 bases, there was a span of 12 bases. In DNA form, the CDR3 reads TGCAGTGCTAGAGCCCGGGACTGGACTGGGGCCAACGTCCTGACTTTC. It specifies CSARARDWTGANVLTF.

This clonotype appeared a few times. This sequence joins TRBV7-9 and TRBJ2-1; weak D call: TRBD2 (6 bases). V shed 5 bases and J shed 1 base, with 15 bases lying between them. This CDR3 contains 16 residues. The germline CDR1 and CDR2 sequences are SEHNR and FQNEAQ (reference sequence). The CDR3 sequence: CASSPRLEWSYNEQFF. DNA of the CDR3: TGTGCCAGCAGCCCTCGACTAGAATGGTCCTACAATGAGCAGTTCTTC.

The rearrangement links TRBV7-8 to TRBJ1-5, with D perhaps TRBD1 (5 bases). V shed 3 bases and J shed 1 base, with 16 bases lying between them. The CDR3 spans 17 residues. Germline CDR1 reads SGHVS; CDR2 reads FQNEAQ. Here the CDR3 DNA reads TGTGCCAGCAGCTTGTATACCGGGACCCACAGCAATCAGCCCCAGCATTTT. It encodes CASSLYTGTHSNQPQHF. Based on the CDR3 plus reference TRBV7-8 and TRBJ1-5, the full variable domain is GAGVSQSPRYKVAKRGQDVALRCDPISGHVSLFWYQQALGQGPEFLTYFQNEAQLDKSGLPSDRFFAERPEGSVSTLKIQRTQQEDSAVYLCASSLYTGTHSNQPQHFGDGTRLSIL.

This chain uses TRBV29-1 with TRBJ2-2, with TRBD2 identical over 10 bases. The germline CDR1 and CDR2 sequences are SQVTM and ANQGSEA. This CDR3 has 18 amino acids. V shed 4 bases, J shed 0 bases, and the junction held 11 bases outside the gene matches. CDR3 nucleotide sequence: TGCAGCGTTGTACTAGCGGGAAGTGTTCGGCCGAACACCGGGGAGCTGTTTTTT. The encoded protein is CSVVLAGSVRPNTGELFF.

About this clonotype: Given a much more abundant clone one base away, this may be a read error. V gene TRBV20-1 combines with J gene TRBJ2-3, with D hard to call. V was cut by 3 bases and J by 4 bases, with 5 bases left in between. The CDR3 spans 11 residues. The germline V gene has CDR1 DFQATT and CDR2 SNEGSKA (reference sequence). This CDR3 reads CSASPSDTQYF. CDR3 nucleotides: TGCAGTGCTAGCCCCTCAGATACGCAGTATTTT.

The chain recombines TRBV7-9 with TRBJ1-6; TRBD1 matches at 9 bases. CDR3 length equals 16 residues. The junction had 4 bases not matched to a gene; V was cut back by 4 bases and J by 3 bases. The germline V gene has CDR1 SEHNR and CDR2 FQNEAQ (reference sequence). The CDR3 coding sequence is TGTGCCAGCAGCTCCGGACAGGGGTTCTATAATTCACCCCTCCACTTT. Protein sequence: CASSSGQGFYNSPLHF.

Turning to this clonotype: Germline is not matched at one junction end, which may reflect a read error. CDR3 nucleotides: TGTGCCAGCAGTGACCGGGACTACAATGAGCAGTTCTTT. It yields the protein CASSDRDYNEQFF. J is TRBJ2-1 and V is TRBV6-1, with 7 nucleotides matching TRBD2. The CDR3 totals 13 residues. Germline V CDR1 and CDR2: MNHNS, SASEGT.

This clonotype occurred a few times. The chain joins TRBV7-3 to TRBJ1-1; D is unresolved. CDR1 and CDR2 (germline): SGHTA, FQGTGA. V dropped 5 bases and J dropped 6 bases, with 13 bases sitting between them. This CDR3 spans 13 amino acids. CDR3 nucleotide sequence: TGTGCCAGCAGCCGACAAGTACACTCTGAAGCTTTCTTT. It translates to CASSRQVHSEAFF.

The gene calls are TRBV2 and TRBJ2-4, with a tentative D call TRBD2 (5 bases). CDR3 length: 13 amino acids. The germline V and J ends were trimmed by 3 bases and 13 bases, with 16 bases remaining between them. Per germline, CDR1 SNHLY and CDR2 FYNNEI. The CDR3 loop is CASSDFLAGEQYF. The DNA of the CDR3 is TGTGCCAGCAGTGATTTCCTAGCCGGGGAGCAGTACTTC.